A single sample is the source of the 30 T cell receptor beta chains below, sequenced in a study of T cells in Graves' hyperthyroidism and ophthalmopathy. Template material for amplifying TCR beta CDR3 regions consisted of RNA transcripts. HTBI primers were employed in a first-round RT-PCR of the TCR CDR3. In TCRdb, the multiplex PCR reads were re-called with MiXCR into one record per CDR3 protein. The sample records 400,000 to 550,000 distinct CDR3 sequences, approximately 24% being singletons. Sequenced input: blood. The receptors shown here come from a young woman with Graves' ophthalmopathy.

This sequence joins TRBV6-2 or TRBV6-3 and TRBJ1-1; TRBD1 aligns across 12 bases. Looked up from germline, CDR1 is MNHEY and CDR2 is SVGEGT. This CDR3 has 13 residues. The ends lost 6 bases at V and 9 bases at J; junction bases unmatched: 5. As DNA, the CDR3 is TGTGCCAGCAGCAGGGGACAGGGGGCGAAAGCTTTCTTT. Translated, it gives CASSRGQGAKAFF.

This clonotype was found many times. The V and J genes are TRBV6-5 and TRBJ2-5; no reliable D call. The CDR3 is made up of 17 amino acids. Trimming stripped 2 bases from V and 2 bases from J, with 18 bases between. CDR1 and CDR2 from the germline V gene are MNHEY and SVGAGI. The chain's CDR3 is CASSYRISWEPQETQYF. CDR3 nucleotide sequence: TGTGCCAGCAGTTACCGGATCTCGTGGGAACCTCAAGAGACCCAGTACTTC.

This clonotype turned up a few times. This chain uses TRBV6-1 with TRBJ2-5, with D possibly matching TRBD1 (6 bases). Trimming stripped 6 bases from V and 4 bases from J, with 15 bases between. This CDR3 region has 14 residues. Germline V gene data show CDR1 as MNHNS and CDR2 as SASEGT. The CDR3 nucleotides are TGTGCCAGCAGAAGTGGACAGCCTCTAGAGACCCAGTACTTC. The encoded protein is CASRSGQPLETQYF.

This clonotype was counted only a few times. The rearrangement joins TRBV2 to TRBJ2-2; tentatively, D is TRBD2 (7 bases). V lost 5 bases to trimming and J lost 6 bases, with 10 bases between them. The CDR3 loop spans 13 amino acids. Germline CDR1 reads SNHLY; CDR2 reads FYNNEI. The CDR3 DNA reads as TGTGCCAGCAGTCGGGGGGCCGCCGGGGAGCTGTTTTTT. It specifies CASSRGAAGELFF. Looking up the rest from reference TRBV2 and TRBJ2-2 gives the full variable domain: EPEVTQTPSHQVTQMGQEVILRCVPISNHLYFYWYRQILGQKVEFLVSFYNNEISEKSEIFDDQFSVERPDGSNFTLKIRSTKLEDSAMYFCASSRGAAGELFFGEGSRLTVL.

The rearrangement joins TRBV15 to TRBJ1-3, with D possibly matching TRBD1 (6 bases). V was shortened by 1 base and J by 0 bases, with 16 bases between the two germline ends. The CDR3 loop spans 18 amino acids. Germline V gene sequence: CDR1 LNHNV, CDR2 YYDKDF (reference sequence). CDR3 in amino acids: CATSRAWLRGSSGNTIYF. The CDR3, as DNA: TGTGCCACCAGCAGAGCATGGCTCAGGGGAAGCTCTGGAAACACCATATATTTT. Full variable domain (rest looked up from reference TRBV15 and TRBJ1-3): DAMVIQNPRYQVTQFGKPVTLSCSQTLNHNVMYWYQQKSSQAPKLLFHYYDKDFNNEADTPDNFQSRRPNTSFCFLDIRSPGLGDTAMYLCATSRAWLRGSSGNTIYFGEGSWLTVV.

This clonotype was seen repeatedly, ten times or more. The chain couples TRBV9 to TRBJ1-2, with a weak D call TRBD1 (5 bases). Trimming took 0 bases from V and 8 from J, leaving 17 bases between them. Germline V gene lookup returns CDR1 SGDLS and CDR2 YYNGEE. The CDR3 has 15 amino acids. The CDR3 sequence: CASSVGSVGGYGYTF. CDR3 bases: TGTGCCAGCAGCGTAGGAAGTGTCGGGGGGTACGGCTACACCTTC.

Only one count was recorded for this clonotype. This chain connects TRBV12-3 or TRBV12-4 to TRBJ1-1; D gene ambiguous. CDR3 length: 13 residues. Trimming cost V 7 bases and J 1 base, with 10 bases left between them. The CDR3 here is CASIGWKNTEAFF. The CDR3 DNA reads as TGTGCCAGCATAGGTTGGAAGAACACTGAAGCTTTCTTT.

In the case of this clonotype: Relative to the germline gene, one junction end is altered; a read error may explain this. The V and J genes are TRBV5-1 and TRBJ1-1; a weak D match, TRBD1 (5 bases). The CDR3 is made up of 14 amino acids. Per the germline V gene, CDR1 is SGHRS and CDR2 is YFSETQ. The CDR3 region has the DNA TGCGCCAGCAGCTGGGACTACAGAAACACTGAAGCTTGCTTT. The encoded protein is CASSWDYRNTEACF.

Ten or more counts support this clonotype. The chain couples TRBV4-1 to TRBJ1-2; no clear D. CDR1 MGHRA and CDR2 YSYEKL come from the germline V gene. The CDR3 is 16 amino acids. The V and J ends lost 0 bases and 4 bases respectively, with 15 bases between them. This CDR3 is CASSQEGWEAGYGYTF. The DNA for the CDR3 is TGCGCCAGCAGCCAAGAAGGTTGGGAGGCCGGCTATGGCTACACCTTC.

This chain joins TRBV27 and TRBJ1-5; D perhaps matches TRBD1 (6 bases). Germline CDR1 is MNHEY and CDR2 is SMNVEV (reference sequence). V lost 3 bases and J 2 bases, leaving 11 bases between the germline ends. The CDR3 runs 15 residues. The CDR3 DNA reads TGTGCCAGCAGTTTTACAGGGAATGGCAATCAGCCCCAGCATTTT. Translation gives CASSFTGNGNQPQHF.

This clonotype was recorded many times. The chain carries TRBV7-9 and TRBJ1-1; D is ambiguous. This CDR3 comprises 13 residues. The V and J ends lost 5 bases and 5 bases respectively, with 12 bases between them. Germline V gene lookup returns CDR1 SEHNR and CDR2 FQNEAQ (reference sequence). This CDR3 reads CASSLMMGTEAFF. In DNA, the CDR3 is TGTGCCAGCAGCCTAATGATGGGTACTGAAGCTTTCTTT.

This clonotype was observed a handful of times. This sequence joins TRBV11-1 and TRBJ1-1; D call uncertain. Germline V CDR1 and CDR2: SGHAT, FQDESV (reference sequence). The CDR3 is made up of 14 amino acids. Trimming removed 7 bases from V and 3 bases from J, with 15 bases in between. Here the CDR3 DNA reads TGTGCCAGCACCGAGCACCCAGACGACACTGAAGCTTTCTTT. Protein sequence: CASTEHPDDTEAFF.

The V call is TRBV7-2, the J call TRBJ1-5, with D possibly TRBD1 on 5 matching bases. CDR3 size: 15 residues. Germline values: CDR1 SGHTA, CDR2 FQGNSA. Deletions cut 1 base from V and 0 bases from J, with 7 bases between. The CDR3 loop is CASSLGGISNQPQHF. CDR3 sequence (DNA): TGTGCCAGCAGCTTAGGGGGGATTAGCAATCAGCCCCAGCATTTT.

The chain carries TRBV20-1 and TRBJ1-1; 7 nucleotides agree with TRBD1. V gave up 6 bases and J gave up 7 bases; unmatched junction bases: 11. The CDR3 sequence is 13 residues long. Germline-derived CDR1 and CDR2 are DFQATT and SNEGSKA (reference sequence). The CDR3 sequence: CSADRQGEGEAFF. CDR3 DNA: TGCAGTGCCGATCGACAGGGCGAGGGTGAAGCTTTCTTT.

This clonotype has only a few counts. The chain joins TRBV12-3 or TRBV12-4 to TRBJ2-7; TRBD2 agrees at 9 bases. CDR3 length equals 16 residues. V shed 4 bases, J shed 0 bases, and the junction held 7 bases outside the gene matches. The CDR3 reads CASSSGGGRVSYEQYF. CDR3 coding DNA: TGTGCCAGCAGTTCCGGCGGCGGGAGGGTCTCCTACGAGCAGTACTTC.

This clonotype appeared many times. This sequence joins TRBV6-1 and TRBJ1-3; a possible D gene is TRBD1 (6 bases). Trimming cost V 6 bases and J 0 bases, with 15 bases left between them. Per the germline V gene, CDR1 is MNHNS and CDR2 is SASEGT. This CDR3 is 16 amino acids long. The CDR3 loop is CASSRGGGYSGNTIYF. DNA of the CDR3: TGTGCCAGCAGCCGGGGGGGCGGATACTCTGGAAACACCATATATTTT.

The chain recombines TRBV6-1 with TRBJ1-5; perhaps TRBD1 as D (6 bases). Deletions cut 1 base from V and 7 bases from J, with 14 bases between. CDR1 MNHNS and CDR2 SASEGT come from the germline V gene. The CDR3 has 15 amino acids. DNA for the CDR3: TGTGCCAGCAGTGAAGTCGGGGGGGCTCGGCAGCCCCAGCATTTT. This encodes CASSEVGGARQPQHF.

J is TRBJ1-2 and V is TRBV6-5, with TRBD1 identical over 12 bases. The germline CDR1 and CDR2 sequences are MNHEY and SVGAGI. V gave up 3 bases and J gave up 4 bases; unmatched junction bases: 6. The CDR3 is 16 residues long. The CDR3 nucleotides read TGTGCCAGCAGTTATGGGACAGGGGGCCGGGGCTATGGCTACACCTTC. Translation: CASSYGTGGRGYGYTF.

In this sample, this clonotype turned up many times. The rearrangement uses TRBV6-1 and TRBJ1-1, with D tentatively TRBD1 (5 bases). This CDR3 has 13 amino acids. The germline V and J ends were trimmed by 6 bases and 0 bases, with 8 bases remaining between them. CDR1 MNHNS and CDR2 SASEGT come from the germline V gene. The CDR3 loop is CASSSRVNTEAFF. The CDR3 nucleotides read TGTGCCAGCAGCTCCAGGGTGAACACTGAAGCTTTCTTT.

This clonotype was detected only a few times. The V and J genes are TRBV6-1 and TRBJ1-5; 10 bases line up with TRBD1. CDR1 and CDR2 from the germline V gene are MNHNS and SASEGT. The CDR3 sequence is 13 residues long. After removal of 5 bases from V and 14 bases from J, the junction contained 9 bases not matched to a gene. CDR3 amino acids: CASSQGTGTGEHF. CDR3 coding DNA: TGTGCCAGCAGTCAAGGCACCGGGACAGGGGAGCATTTT.

The rearrangement uses TRBV29-1 and TRBJ1-1; no definite D call. The V gene's germline CDR1 is SQVTM and CDR2 ANQGSEA. The CDR3 is made up of 14 amino acids. V gave up 3 bases and J gave up 0 bases, with 11 bases separating them. CDR3 amino acids: CSVDTDNMNTEAFF. The CDR3 nucleotides read TGCAGCGTTGACACTGACAACATGAACACTGAAGCTTTCTTT.

This clonotype was counted ten times or more. The chain combines TRBV7-9 with TRBJ1-1; 9 bases are a match to TRBD1. Germline values: CDR1 SEHNR, CDR2 FQNEAQ (reference sequence). This CDR3 has 14 amino acids. The trim removed 5 bases at V and 6 bases at J, leaving 7 bases unmatched. The CDR3 DNA sequence: TGTGCCAGCAGCCTAGACAGGGGGGCATCTGAAGCTTTCTTT. The encoded protein is CASSLDRGASEAFF. The entire variable domain, with the rest obtained from reference TRBV7-9 and TRBJ1-1, is as follows: DTGVSQNPRHKITKRGQNVTFRCDPISEHNRLYWYRQTLGQGPEFLTYFQNEAQLEKSRLLSDRFSAERPKGSFSTLEIQRTEQGDSAMYLCASSLDRGASEAFFGQGTRLTVV.

The chain joins TRBV14 to TRBJ2-5, with a possible D match to TRBD1 (6 bases). Germline CDR1 reads SGHDN; CDR2 reads FVKESK. V was clipped by 6 bases and J by 5 bases, with 13 bases between them. The CDR3 is 13 amino acids. For the CDR3, the DNA is TGTGCCAGCAGGAAGACAGGTTTCGAGACCCAGTACTTC. It is translated as CASRKTGFETQYF. Based on the CDR3 plus reference TRBV14 and TRBJ2-5, the full variable domain is EAGVTQFPSHSVIEKGQTVTLRCDPISGHDNLYWYRRVMGKEIKFLLHFVKESKQDESGMPNNRFLAERTGGTYSTLKVQPAELEDSGVYFCASRKTGFETQYFGPGTRLLVL.

This clonotype was picked up many times. The V gene is TRBV7-9, the J gene TRBJ2-5, with D possibly TRBD1 on 5 matching bases. Trimming took off 6 bases at V and 4 bases at J, with 27 bases between the two ends. The CDR3 totals 18 residues. CDR1 SEHNR and CDR2 FQNEAQ come from the germline V gene (reference sequence). CDR3 sequence: CASRSVPVGQVGGETQYF. CDR3 nucleotides: TGTGCCAGCAGATCTGTCCCCGTTGGACAAGTGGGTGGAGAGACCCAGTACTTC.

The sample holds many counts of this clonotype. The chain links TRBV6-1 to TRBJ1-3; D remains unclear. Germline lookup yields CDR1 MNHNS and CDR2 SASEGT. This CDR3 region has 15 residues. Between the trimmed V and J ends, which lost 5 bases and 0 bases, there was a span of 11 bases. This chain's CDR3 is CASSQQGNSGNTIYF. The CDR3 DNA is TGTGCCAGCAGTCAACAAGGGAACTCTGGAAACACCATATATTTT.

The CDR3 nucleotides are TGTGCCAGCAGTGAAGAAGCCGTGAGACAGCCCCAGCATTTT. It is translated as CASSEEAVRQPQHF. The chain carries TRBV6-1 and TRBJ1-5; D unclear. Germline CDR1 and CDR2: MNHNS and SASEGT. The CDR3 covers 14 residues. The V and J ends lost 1 base and 7 bases respectively, with 11 bases between them.

The table lists this clonotype with many counts. The genes are TRBV27 and TRBJ1-1, with 7 bases matching TRBD1. CDR3 size: 13 residues. Germline V lookup: CDR1 MNHEY, CDR2 SMNVEV (reference sequence). V gave up 5 bases and J gave up 7 bases; unmatched junction bases: 7. The chain's CDR3 is CASSLRQGGEAFF. The CDR3 DNA sequence: TGTGCCAGCAGTCTCCGACAGGGTGGTGAAGCTTTCTTT.

The chain is built from TRBV19 and TRBJ2-7, with TRBD1 matching 7 bases. This CDR3 has 13 residues. Germline lookup yields CDR1 LNHDA and CDR2 SQIVND (reference sequence). With V trimmed by 5 bases and J by 6 bases, 7 bases remained unmatched. The CDR3 protein is CASSFSTGSEQYF. CDR3 in DNA: TGTGCCAGTAGTTTCTCGACAGGGAGCGAGCAGTACTTC. Drawing the rest from reference TRBV19 and TRBJ2-7, the complete variable domain is DGGITQSPKYLFRKEGQNVTLSCEQNLNHDAMYWYRQDPGQGLRLIYYSQIVNDFQKGDIAEGYSVSREKKESFPLTVTSAQKNPTAFYLCASSFSTGSEQYFGPGTRLTVT.

The gene calls are TRBV6-1 and TRBJ2-7, with D perhaps matching TRBD1 (5 bases). V lost 3 bases to trimming and J lost 5 bases, with 8 bases between them. The germline CDR1 and CDR2 sequences are MNHNS and SASEGT. The length of the CDR3 is 12 residues. The CDR3 loop is CASSDRVNEQYF. The DNA of the CDR3 is TGTGCCAGCAGTGACAGGGTCAACGAGCAGTACTTC.

This clonotype was detected a few times. The gene calls are TRBV7-9 and TRBJ2-5; no clear D gene. This CDR3 is 14 amino acids long. Germline CDR1 SEHNR, CDR2 FQNEAQ (reference sequence). V lost 5 bases, J lost 1 base, and 11 bases lay in between. CDR3 DNA: TGTGCCAGCAGCGCTCGTAGGGTCCAAGAGACCCAGTACTTC. This encodes CASSARRVQETQYF.